Listed below are T cell receptor beta chains from one sample, sequenced in a study of blood T cell repertoires in COVID-19. This table comes from immunoSEQ multiplex PCR, and its TCRdb copy is limited to in-frame clones, with some not included. The data show roughly 210,000 clones, with around 90% seen just once and roughly 1.7% held by the top ten. Sequencing input: peripheral blood. These receptors were taken from a man between 70 and 80 years old with acute or convalescent COVID-19. The CDR3 runs from the conserved cysteine through the conserved F or W. The D gene is left open where the match is weak. The size field is filled for only some rows; it gives once, few, many or a size class.

size,D,J,V,DNA,CDR3
-,-,TRBJ1-3,TRBV18,TGTGCCAGCTCACCTTCGAGGGATCTCCCTGGAAACACCATATATTTT,CASSPSRDLPGNTIYF
-,-,TRBJ1-2,TRBV5-6,TGTGCCAGCAGCTTGGGCACCTCTACCTATGGCTACACCTTC,CASSLGTSTYGYTF
-,-,TRBJ2-1,TRBV12-3/TRBV12-4,TGTGCCAGCAGCTCCTCCAGGGGGCAGTTCTTC,CASSSSRGQFF
-,TRBD2,TRBJ2-5,TRBV5-4,TGTGCCAGCAGCACAAGGACTAGCGGCCAAGAGACCCAGTACTTC,CASSTRTSGQETQYF
-,-,TRBJ1-6,TRBV12-1,TGTGCCAGCTATAGACAGTTCCGTTATAATTCACCCCTCCACTTT,CASYRQFRYNSPLHF
-,TRBD1,TRBJ1-1,TRBV27,TGTGCCAGCAGTTTATCGTCCCTTGGGACAGGGGGGGGTCGGGCTGAAGCTTTCTTT,CASSLSSLGTGGGRAEAFF
-,TRBD1,TRBJ2-2,TRBV19,TGTGCCAGTAGTATTGATTTGGGGACAGGGTATGGGGAGCTGTTTTTT,CASSIDLGTGYGELFF
few,TRBD2,TRBJ2-7,TRBV5-4,TGTGCCAGCAGCTTGGCCGGACTAGCGGGACTTTCCTACGAGCAGTACTTC,CASSLAGLAGLSYEQYF
-,-,TRBJ1-2,TRBV30,TGTGCCTGGACAGCTCGGGAAGCCTATGGCTACACCTTC,CAWTAREAYGYTF
-,-,TRBJ2-7,TRBV6-2/TRBV6-3,TGTGCCAGCAGTTACTCGAGTGGACTCTACGAGCAGTACTTC,CASSYSSGLYEQYF
-,TRBD2,TRBJ2-1,TRBV9,TGTGCCAGCAGCAAAAGCGGGATTTACAATGAGCAGTTCTTC,CASSKSGIYNEQFF
-,-,TRBJ2-6,TRBV27,TGTGCCAGCGGCCTACTCAGGGCTGGGGCCAACGTCCTGACTTTC,CASGLLRAGANVLTF
-,TRBD1,TRBJ1-4,TRBV6-5,TGTGCCAGCAGGGGGGGACAGGGCGGTAGTGAAAAACTGTTTTTT,CASRGGQGGSEKLFF
-,TRBD2,TRBJ2-3,TRBV27,TGTGCCAGCAGTTTTAGTGGGACTAGCGGGACGCTTAGCACAGATACGCAGTATTTT,CASSFSGTSGTLSTDTQYF
-,-,TRBJ2-7,TRBV3-1/TRBV3-2,TGTGCCAGCAGGCTAGGTAGCGAGGCCACCTACGAGCAGTACTTC,CASRLGSEATYEQYF
-,TRBD1,TRBJ2-7,TRBV19,TGTGCCAGTAGTATAGCTGCCGGACAGGGCTACGAGCAGTACTTC,CASSIAAGQGYEQYF
few,TRBD2,TRBJ2-1,TRBV2,TGTGCCAGCTCGGCGGGAGTGGGAGAGCAGTTCTTC,CASSAGVGEQFF
few,-,TRBJ1-5,TRBV2,TGTGCCAGCATCCTGGACATTTTCAATCAGCCCCAGCATTTT,CASILDIFNQPQHF